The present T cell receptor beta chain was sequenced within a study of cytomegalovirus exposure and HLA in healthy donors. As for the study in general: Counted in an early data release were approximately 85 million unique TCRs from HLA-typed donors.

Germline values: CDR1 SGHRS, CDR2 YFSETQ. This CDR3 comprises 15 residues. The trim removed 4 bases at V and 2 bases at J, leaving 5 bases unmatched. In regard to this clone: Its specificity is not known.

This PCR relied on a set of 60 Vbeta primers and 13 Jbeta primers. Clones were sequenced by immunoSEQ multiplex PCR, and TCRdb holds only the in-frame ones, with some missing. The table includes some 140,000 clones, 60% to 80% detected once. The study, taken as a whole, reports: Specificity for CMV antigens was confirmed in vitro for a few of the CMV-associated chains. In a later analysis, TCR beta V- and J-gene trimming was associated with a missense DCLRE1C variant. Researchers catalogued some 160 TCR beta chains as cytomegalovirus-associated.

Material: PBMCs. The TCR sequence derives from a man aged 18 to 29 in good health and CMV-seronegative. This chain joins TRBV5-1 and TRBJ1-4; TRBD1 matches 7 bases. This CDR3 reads CASSEPGQTNEKLFF. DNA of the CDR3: TGCGCCAGCAGCGAACCGGGACAGACTAATGAAAAACTGTTTTTT.